In its sample, the clone carrying this TCR beta chain was seen a few times. Its antigen is not identified. The data belong to a study of beta chain features in type 1 diabetes. Study-level results: In cDNA sequencing, cells with high TCR expression could be over-represented. Patients with Type 1 diabetes showed moderately but significantly shorter TCRB CDR3s in all four CD4+ subsets.

The trim removed 6 bases at V and 0 bases at J, leaving 8 bases unmatched. The germline V gene encodes CDR1 SGHTA and CDR2 FQGNSA. The CDR3 runs to 16 residues. Sequencing targeted expressed TCRB transcripts, as all isolated RNA had been reverse transcribed. This table comes from immunoSEQ multiplex PCR, and its TCRdb copy is limited to in-frame clones, with some not included. The sample consists of about 160,000 clones, around 8.6% of them appearing once. The sample taken for sequencing was central memory CD4+ T cells from blood. The rearrangement uses TRBV7-2 and TRBJ2-3; 8 positions match TRBD2. The receptor was derived from a woman between 18 and 30 years old with type 1 diabetes. CDR3 region: CASRSRAGVSTDTQYF. CDR3 in DNA: TGTGCCAGCAGATCAAGAGCGGGGGTTAGCACAGATACGCAGTATTTT.